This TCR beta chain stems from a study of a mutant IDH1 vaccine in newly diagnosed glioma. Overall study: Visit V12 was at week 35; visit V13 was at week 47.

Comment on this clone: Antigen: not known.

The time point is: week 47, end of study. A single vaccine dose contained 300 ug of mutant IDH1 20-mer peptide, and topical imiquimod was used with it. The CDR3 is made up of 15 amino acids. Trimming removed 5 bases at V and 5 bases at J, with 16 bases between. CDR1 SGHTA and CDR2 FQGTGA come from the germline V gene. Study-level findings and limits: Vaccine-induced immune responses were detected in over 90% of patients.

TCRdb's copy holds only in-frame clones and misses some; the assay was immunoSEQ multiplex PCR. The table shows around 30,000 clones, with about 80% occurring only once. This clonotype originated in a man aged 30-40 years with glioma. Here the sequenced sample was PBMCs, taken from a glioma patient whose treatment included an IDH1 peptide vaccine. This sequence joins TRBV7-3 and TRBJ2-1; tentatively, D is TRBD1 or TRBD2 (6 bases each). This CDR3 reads CASSRRGNLDNEQFF. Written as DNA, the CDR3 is TGTGCCAGCAGCCGGAGGGGGAACTTGGACAATGAGCAGTTCTTC. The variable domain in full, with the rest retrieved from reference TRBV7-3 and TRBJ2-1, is GAGVSQTPSNKVTEKGKYVELRCDPISGHTALYWYRQSLGQGPEFLIYFQGTGAADDSGLPNDRFFAVRPEGSVSTLKIQRTERGDSAVYLCASSRRGNLDNEQFFGPGTRLTVL.